This entry lists 12 T cell receptor beta chains sequenced from one sample in a study of blood T cell repertoires in COVID-19. Assay: immunoSEQ multiplex PCR; the TCRdb copy retains only in-frame clones and omits some. The profile shows about 290,000 clones, 89% of them singletons. The specimen sequenced was PBMCs or T cells enriched from blood (not recorded which). Every receptor here comes from a woman between 35 and 50 years old who had recovered from COVID-19.

This rearrangement joins TRBV9 to TRBJ1-3; 8 bases fit TRBD1. V lost 4 bases and J lost 0; bases outside the gene matches: 9. The CDR3 totals 17 residues. Germline-derived CDR1 and CDR2 are SGDLS and YYNGEE. CDR3: CASSLSLQGGSGNTIYF. In DNA form, the CDR3 reads TGTGCCAGCAGCCTTTCTTTACAGGGGGGCTCTGGAAACACCATATATTTT. The full variable domain, completed using reference TRBV9 and TRBJ1-3, is DSGVTQTPKHLITATGQRVTLRCSPRSGDLSVYWYQQSLDQGLQFLIQYYNGEERAKGNILERFSAQQFPDLHSELNLSSLELGDSALYFCASSLSLQGGSGNTIYFGEGSWLTVV.

The chain is built from TRBV9 and TRBJ1-2; TRBD1 matches at 7 bases. This CDR3 region has 15 residues. V shed 4 bases, J shed 5 bases, and the junction held 11 bases outside the gene matches. The germline V gene has CDR1 SGDLS and CDR2 YYNGEE. This CDR3 is CASSPQTGSVYGYTF. For the CDR3, the DNA is TGTGCCAGCAGCCCGCAGACAGGGTCGGTTTATGGCTACACCTTC. The complete variable domain, with remaining parts taken from reference TRBV9 and TRBJ1-2, reads DSGVTQTPKHLITATGQRVTLRCSPRSGDLSVYWYQQSLDQGLQFLIQYYNGEERAKGNILERFSAQQFPDLHSELNLSSLELGDSALYFCASSPQTGSVYGYTFGSGTRLTVV.

CDR3 DNA sequence: TGCGCCAGCAGCATAGATCAGGGGACCATATATTTT. Translation gives CASSIDQGTIYF. V usage is TRBV5-1 and J usage is TRBJ1-3; possible D gene TRBD1, 6 bases. In germline, CDR1 is SGHRS, CDR2 YFSETQ. V gave up 4 bases and J gave up 10 bases, with 12 bases separating them. The CDR3 runs 12 residues.

The rearrangement links TRBV5-6 to TRBJ1-2; D uncertain. The CDR3 spans 14 residues. Germline CDR1 is SGHDT and CDR2 is YYEEEE. Trimming removed 3 bases from V and 1 base from J, with 10 bases in between. As DNA, the CDR3 is TGTGCCAGCAGCTCCCTCGCAGTTAACTATGGCTACACCTTC. It yields the protein CASSSLAVNYGYTF.

For the CDR3, the DNA is TGTGCCAGCAGTGAAGGGGGAGGGAATTCACCCCTCCACTTT. Amino acid sequence: CASSEGGGNSPLHF. This sequence joins TRBV2 and TRBJ1-6, with unresolved D. The germline CDR1 and CDR2 sequences are SNHLY and FYNNEI. Trimming cost V 1 base and J 7 bases, with 8 bases left between them. The CDR3 extends over 14 amino acids.

The V and J genes are TRBV18 and TRBJ1-3; TRBD1 matches 9 bases. The CDR3 loop spans 15 amino acids. The ends lost 5 bases at V and 0 bases at J; junction bases unmatched: 2. In germline, CDR1 is KGHSH, CDR2 LQKENI. CDR3 DNA sequence: TGTGCCAGCTCAGCGACAGGGGGCTCTGGAAACACCATATATTTT. Translated: CASSATGGSGNTIYF. Supplemented by reference TRBV18 and TRBJ1-3, the full variable domain reads NAGVMQNPRHLVRRRGQEARLRCSPMKGHSHVYWYRQLPEEGLKFMVYLQKENIIDESGMPKERFSAEFPKEGPSILRIQQVVRGDSAAYFCASSATGGSGNTIYFGEGSWLTVV.

The chain employs TRBV28 and TRBJ1-2; D might be TRBD1 (5 bases). The germline V gene has CDR1 MDHEN and CDR2 SYDVKM. The CDR3 loop spans 13 amino acids. V was cut by 2 bases and J by 8 bases, with 12 bases left in between. CDR3 nucleotides: TGTGCCAGCAGTTTACAGGGTTTGGTGGGCTACACCTTC. It yields the protein CASSLQGLVGYTF.

V gene TRBV29-1 combines with J gene TRBJ2-1; TRBD2 matches at 8 bases. CDR1 and CDR2 (germline): SQVTM, ANQGSEA. The CDR3 runs 19 residues. The J segment lost 8 bases and the V segment lost 2 bases, leaving 23 bases of the junction unmatched. The CDR3 DNA follows: TGCAGCGTTGAAAGGGGAGTTCTGGGGGGACTAGGCGTTATGTATGAGCAGTTCTTC. Protein: CSVERGVLGGLGVMYEQFF.

The V gene is TRBV5-1, the J gene TRBJ1-2; 8 bases fit TRBD1. The germline V gene encodes CDR1 SGHRS and CDR2 YFSETQ. Germline trimming cut 2 bases from V and 4 bases from J; bases unmatched to any gene: 1. The CDR3 runs to 13 residues. The CDR3 region has the DNA TGCGCCAGCAGCTTTGACAGGGGCTATGGCTACACCTTC. It is translated as CASSFDRGYGYTF. Drawing the rest from reference TRBV5-1 and TRBJ1-2, the complete variable domain is KAGVTQTPRYLIKTRGQQVTLSCSPISGHRSVSWYQQTPGQGLQFLFEYFSETQRNKGNFPGRFSGRQFSNSRSEMNVSTLELGDSALYLCASSFDRGYGYTFGSGTRLTVV.

V and J are TRBV19 and TRBJ2-6, with 7 positions matching TRBD1. V shed 6 bases and J 0 bases; nucleotides not matched to a gene: 17. Germline V gene data show CDR1 as LNHDA and CDR2 as SQIVND (reference sequence). The CDR3 runs 20 residues. The CDR3 DNA reads as TGTGCCAGTAGCTCCCCAACAGGGGCCTTTCGGATCTCTGGGGCCAACGTCCTGACTTTC. Amino acids: CASSSPTGAFRISGANVLTF.

This sequence joins TRBV4-1 and TRBJ1-1; D not resolved. This CDR3 has 19 amino acids. Germline loops: CDR1 MGHRA, CDR2 YSYEKL. V lost 1 base to trimming and J lost 1 base, with 22 bases between them. CDR3 amino acids: CASSQAGMSFGRQNTEAFF. CDR3 sequence (DNA): TGCGCCAGCAGCCAAGCCGGGATGAGCTTTGGACGGCAGAACACTGAAGCTTTCTTT.

The chain combines TRBV4-2 with TRBJ1-1; 7 positions agree with TRBD1. The V segment lost 5 bases and the J segment 5 bases; nucleotides outside the gene matches: 5. The CDR3 contains 13 residues. The germline CDR1 and CDR2 sequences are LGHNA and YNFKEQ. This CDR3 reads CASSANRGTEAFF. The CDR3 DNA is TGTGCCAGCAGCGCGAACAGGGGAACTGAAGCTTTCTTT.